Below, one T cell receptor (beta chain) is given with its context. Its antigen specificity is not known. No qualities accompany the bases; no much larger clone lies one base away. The data belong to a study of Ad26.COV2.S vaccination and SARS-CoV-2 variants (dated by TCRdb to the early 2020s). Describing the broader study: Donors in the vaccine arm were drawn from COV1001, a multicentre, randomized, double-blind, placebo-controlled phase I-IIa trial testing Ad26.COV2.S in healthy adults. Blinding of investigators to trial group allocation was maintained during experiments and outcome assessment. A total of approximately 30 samples were included in the TCR-sequenced set, comprising some 20 Ad26.COV2.S vaccine recipients, 5 placebo recipients and 8 SARS-CoV-2 convalescent individuals. Participants in the trial were split at random into five groups of five each, receiving low-dose or high-dose Ad26.COV2.S once or twice, or else placebo on both occasions. TCRbeta repertoire sequencing was used to assess the specificity and breadth of SARS-CoV-2-reactive T cell receptors after Ad26.COV2.S vaccination. Ad26.COV2.S was administered intramuscularly at a dose of 5x10^10 or 1x10^11 viral particles, either as one shot or as two shots given 56 days apart. Points the paper makes about the study in general: Substantial breadth of spike-specific CD8+ and CD4+ T cell responses was reported after vaccination. The authors noted that the TCR breadth and depth analyses may have underestimated total T cell responses. The study lacked the statistical power to compare responses across vaccine doses or regimens. Comparable non-spike TCR breadth was observed between vaccine and placebo recipients, consistent with only spike being contained in the vaccine. Compared with placebo recipients, Ad26.COV2.S recipients showed higher spike-specific TCR breadth (P = 0.0014).

TCRbeta CDR3 regions were sequenced with the immunoSEQ Assay. After extraction, genomic DNA underwent amplification by bias-controlled multiplex PCR, followed by high-throughput sequencing. In the source study's methods: Collapsing and filtering of sequences were performed to quantify the absolute abundance of each unique TCRbeta CDR3 region. T cell fraction was estimated by normalizing TCRbeta template counts to usable DNA, with usable DNA measured through amplification of reference genes found in all nucleated cells. Repertoire TCRs were annotated as SARS-CoV-2-specific by exact matching of V gene, CDR3 amino acid sequence and J gene to a known reactive TCR set. MIRA supplied the reference SARS-CoV-2 TCR set, which was filtered for enrichment in COVID-19-positive ImmuneCODE repertoires so that public or cross-reactive TCRs were removed. Based on the MIRA antigens, annotated TCRs were further analysed at the level of specific ORF or position within ORF. Breadth was defined as the number of annotated unique rearrangements divided by the total number of unique productive rearrangements, and depth was defined as the summed frequency of the annotated unique rearrangements. Group comparisons of TCR breadth used two-sided Wilcoxon rank-sum tests. TCRdb carries this immuneACCESS record with in-frame sequences only. Its versions omit some clonotypes, under half of them owing to an unresolved V gene in the studies checked, with the rest unexplained. D and trimming come from the DNA, and the V and J calls and clone size come from that table. This sample gives over 250,000 clones in total; 70% to 90% of them show up just once. The ten largest clonotypes hold less than 3.5% of the sample.

Including cysteine and phenylalanine, the CDR3 has 15 amino acids. Only the CDR3 DNA is retained, 45 bases long and in frame from the first base. Trimming accounts for 5 bases at V and 3 bases at J, while the number of junction bases matched to no gene is 7. CDR1 is given as LNHDA and CDR2 as SQIVND, both from the germline V gene (reference sequence). In light of the paper, this sample's treatment or condition label describes: around 19 received Ad26.COV2.S at low or high dose, single or two shots; about 5 received placebo; per-sample allocation not given. For vaccine and placebo recipients, the sequenced repertoires came from samples collected on day 63 after the first injection. Between 29 July and 7 August 2020, Cohort 1b enrolled some 25 adults aged 18-55 years at one site in Boston, USA. Ad26.COV2.S was a replication-incompetent adenovirus type 26 vector expressing a prefusion-stabilized SARS-CoV-2 spike protein from the original Wuhan strain.

Sequencing used peripheral blood, obtained in a trial of Ad26.COV2.S vaccine versus placebo. The chain is made from TRBV19 and TRBJ1-2; 9 nucleotides in the junction match TRBD1. The clonotype originates from a person aged 18-65 years who received the Ad26.COV2.S COVID-19 vaccine or a placebo. Read as DNA, the sequence is TGTGCCAGTAGTTCCCGACAGGGGGAGGACTATGGCTACACCTTC. It translates as CASSSRQGEDYGYTF.